The clone carrying this T cell receptor beta chain was picked up a small number of times. Its target is not known. The sample's treatment: approximately nine-day PBMC culture with coronavirus spike peptide pools or control peptides (ViraFEST assay). These data are taken from a study of vaccination and CD4 T cells after COVID-19. The Oncomine TCR Beta short-read assay sequenced DNA from cultured CD4+ T cells. TCRdb re-called the PCR reads through MiXCR, storing one row per CDR3 protein. The table has almost 20,000 distinct CDR3 sequences, about 42% seen once. The junction had 9 bases not matched to a gene; V was cut back by 2 bases and J by 2 bases. The germline gives CDR1 DFQATT, CDR2 SNEGSKA (reference sequence). CDR3 length: 16 residues.

The origin of this receptor is a human donor who received a COVID-19 vaccine. The specimen comprised CD4+ T cells from blood, cultured in vitro, sampled before SARS-CoV-2 vaccination. V is TRBV20-1 and J is TRBJ2-3, with 8 bases identical to TRBD2. Here the CDR3 reads CSARPKLAASTDTQYF. Here the CDR3 DNA reads TGCAGTGCTAGACCCAAACTAGCGGCTTCCACAGATACGCAGTATTTT.